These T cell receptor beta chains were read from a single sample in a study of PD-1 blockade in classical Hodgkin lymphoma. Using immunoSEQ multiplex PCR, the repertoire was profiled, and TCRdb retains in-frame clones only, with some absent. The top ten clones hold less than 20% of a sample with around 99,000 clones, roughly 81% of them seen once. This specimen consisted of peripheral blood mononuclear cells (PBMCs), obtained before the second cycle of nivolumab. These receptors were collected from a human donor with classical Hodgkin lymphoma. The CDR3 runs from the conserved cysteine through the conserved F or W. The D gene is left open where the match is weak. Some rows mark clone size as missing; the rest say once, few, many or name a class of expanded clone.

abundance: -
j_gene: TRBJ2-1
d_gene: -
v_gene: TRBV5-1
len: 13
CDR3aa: CASTPDSYNEQFF
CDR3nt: TGCGCCAGCACCCCCGACAGTTACAATGAGCAGTTCTTC

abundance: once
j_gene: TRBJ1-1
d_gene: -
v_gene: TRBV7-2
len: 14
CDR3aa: CASSLAPQSGGAFF
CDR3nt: TGTGCCAGCAGCTTAGCGCCCCAGTCCGGGGGAGCTTTCTTT

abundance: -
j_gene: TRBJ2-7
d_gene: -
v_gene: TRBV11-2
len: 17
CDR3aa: CASSLGVPGVDIYEQYF
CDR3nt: TGTGCCAGCAGCCTGGGGGTTCCCGGGGTCGATATTTACGAGCAGTACTTC

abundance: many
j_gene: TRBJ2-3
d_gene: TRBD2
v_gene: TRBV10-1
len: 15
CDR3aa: CASSGTGTSDDTQYF
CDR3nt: TGCGCCAGCAGCGGAACCGGGACTAGCGACGATACGCAGTATTTT

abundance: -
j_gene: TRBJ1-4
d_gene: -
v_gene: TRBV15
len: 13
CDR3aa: CATEGGSNEKLFF
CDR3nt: TGTGCCACCGAGGGGGGTTCTAATGAAAAACTGTTTTTT

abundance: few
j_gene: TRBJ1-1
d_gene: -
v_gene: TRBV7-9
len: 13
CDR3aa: CASSLSLLTEAFF
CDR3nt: TGTGCCAGCAGCTTATCCCTATTGACTGAAGCTTTCTTT

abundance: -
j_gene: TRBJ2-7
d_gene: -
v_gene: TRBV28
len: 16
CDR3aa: CASSFRAAPFSYEQYF
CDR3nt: TGTGCCAGCAGTTTTCGGGCAGCACCTTTCTCCTACGAGCAGTACTTC

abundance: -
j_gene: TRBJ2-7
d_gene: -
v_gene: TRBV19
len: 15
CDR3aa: CASSIASPTDGGQYF
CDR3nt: TGTGCCAGTAGTATTGCCAGCCCAACCGATGGCGGGCAGTACTTC

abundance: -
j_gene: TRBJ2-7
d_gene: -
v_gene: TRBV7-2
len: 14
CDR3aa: CASSAAGPLGEQYF
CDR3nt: TGTGCCAGCAGCGCGGCGGGGCCCCTAGGCGAGCAGTACTTC

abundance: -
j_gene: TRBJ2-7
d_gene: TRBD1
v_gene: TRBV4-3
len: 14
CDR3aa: CASSQKTGVGEQYF
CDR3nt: TGCGCCAGCAGCCAAAAGACAGGGGTGGGCGAGCAGTACTTC

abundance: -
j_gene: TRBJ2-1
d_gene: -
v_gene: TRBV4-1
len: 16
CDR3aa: CASSQDPGTNYNEQFF
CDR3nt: TGCGCCAGCAGCCAGGATCCCGGGACAAACTACAATGAGCAGTTCTTC

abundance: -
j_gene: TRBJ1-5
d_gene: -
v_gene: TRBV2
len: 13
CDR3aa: CASRPGGNQPQHF
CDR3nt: TGTGCCAGCAGGCCAGGTGGCAATCAGCCCCAGCATTTT

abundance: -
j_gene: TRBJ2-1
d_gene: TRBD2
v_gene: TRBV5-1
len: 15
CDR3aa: CASSLVGTTYNEQFF
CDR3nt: TGCGCCAGCAGCTTGGTGGGGACTACCTACAATGAGCAGTTCTTC

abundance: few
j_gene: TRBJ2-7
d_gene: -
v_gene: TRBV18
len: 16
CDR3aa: CASSPPRAMGSYEQYF
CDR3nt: TGTGCCAGCTCACCACCGCGAGCGATGGGGTCCTACGAGCAGTACTTC

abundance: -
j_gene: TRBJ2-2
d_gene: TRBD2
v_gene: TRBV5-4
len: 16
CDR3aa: CASRRLAGDFAGELFF
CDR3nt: TGTGCCAGCAGACGACTAGCGGGAGATTTCGCCGGGGAGCTGTTTTTT

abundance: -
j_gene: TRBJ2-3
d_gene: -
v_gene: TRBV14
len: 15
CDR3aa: CASSQGRRFTDTQYF
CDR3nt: TGTGCCAGCAGCCAAGGCAGGAGATTCACAGATACGCAGTATTTT

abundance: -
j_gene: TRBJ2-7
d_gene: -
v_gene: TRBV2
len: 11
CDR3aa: CASSRTYEQYF
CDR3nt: TGTGCCAGCAGTCGGACTTACGAGCAGTACTTC

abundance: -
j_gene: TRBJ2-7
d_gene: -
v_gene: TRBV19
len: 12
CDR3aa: CASSIFGGEQYF
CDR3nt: TGTGCCAGTAGCATATTCGGGGGCGAGCAGTACTTC

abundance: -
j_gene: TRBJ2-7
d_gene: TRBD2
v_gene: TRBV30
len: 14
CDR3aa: CAWSRLAGVDEQYF
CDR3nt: TGTGCCTGGAGCCGCCTAGCGGGAGTCGACGAGCAGTACTTC

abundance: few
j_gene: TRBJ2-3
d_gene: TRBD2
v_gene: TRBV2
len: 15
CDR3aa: CASKPGGRVGDTQYF
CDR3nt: TGTGCCAGCAAGCCCGGCGGGAGAGTAGGAGATACGCAGTATTTT

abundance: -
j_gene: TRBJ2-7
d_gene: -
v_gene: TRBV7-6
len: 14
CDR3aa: CASSLKQGSYEQYF
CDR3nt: TGTGCCAGCAGCTTGAAACAGGGCTCCTACGAGCAGTACTTC

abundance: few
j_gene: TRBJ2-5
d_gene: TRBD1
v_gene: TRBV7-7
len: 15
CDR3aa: CASSRNTGGQETQYF
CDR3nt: TGTGCCAGCAGCCGGAATACAGGGGGCCAAGAGACCCAGTACTTC

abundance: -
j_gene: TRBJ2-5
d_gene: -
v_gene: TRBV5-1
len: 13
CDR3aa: CASSFQGWETQYF
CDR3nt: TGCGCCAGCAGCTTTCAGGGTTGGGAGACCCAGTACTTC

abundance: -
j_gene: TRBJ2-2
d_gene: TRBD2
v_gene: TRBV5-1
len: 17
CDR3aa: CASEVTSGSGNTGELFF
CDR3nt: TGCGCCAGCGAGGTCACTAGCGGGAGTGGCAACACCGGGGAGCTGTTTTTT

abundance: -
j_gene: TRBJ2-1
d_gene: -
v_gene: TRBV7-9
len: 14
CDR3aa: CASSLVAGNNEQFF
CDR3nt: TGTGCCAGCAGCTTAGTGGCTGGGAACAATGAGCAGTTCTTC

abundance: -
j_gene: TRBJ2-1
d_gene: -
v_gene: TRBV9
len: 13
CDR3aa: CASSAADRNEQFF
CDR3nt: TGTGCCAGCAGCGCTGCTGACAGGAATGAGCAGTTCTTC

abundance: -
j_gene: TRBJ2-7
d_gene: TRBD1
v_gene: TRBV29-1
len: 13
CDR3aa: CSVVDRGFVEQYF
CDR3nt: TGCAGCGTTGTGGACAGGGGTTTTGTTGAGCAGTACTTC

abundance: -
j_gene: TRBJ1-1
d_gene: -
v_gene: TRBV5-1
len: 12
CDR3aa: CASSLGQGEAFF
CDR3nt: TGCGCCAGCAGCTTGGGGCAGGGGGAAGCTTTCTTT

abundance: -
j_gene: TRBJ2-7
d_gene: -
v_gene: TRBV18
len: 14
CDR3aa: CASSPSQSAYEQYF
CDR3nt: TGTGCCAGCTCACCGTCCCAGAGTGCCTACGAGCAGTACTTC

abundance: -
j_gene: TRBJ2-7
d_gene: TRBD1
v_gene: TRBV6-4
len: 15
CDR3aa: CASRTTGTGDYEQYF
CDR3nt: TGTGCCAGCCGTACCACCGGGACAGGGGACTACGAGCAGTACTTC